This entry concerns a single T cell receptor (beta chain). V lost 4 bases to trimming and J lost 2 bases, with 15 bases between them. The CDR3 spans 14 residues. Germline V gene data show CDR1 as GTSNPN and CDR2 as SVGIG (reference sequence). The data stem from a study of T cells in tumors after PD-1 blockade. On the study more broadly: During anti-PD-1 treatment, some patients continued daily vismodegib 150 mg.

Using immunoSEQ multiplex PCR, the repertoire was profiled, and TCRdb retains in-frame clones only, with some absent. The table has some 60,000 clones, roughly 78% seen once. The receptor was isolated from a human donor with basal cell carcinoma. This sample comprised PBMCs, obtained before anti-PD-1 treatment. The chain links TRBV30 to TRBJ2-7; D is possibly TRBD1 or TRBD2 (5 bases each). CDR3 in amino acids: CAWTGTPTAYEQYF. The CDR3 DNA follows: TGTGCCTGGACCGGGACGCCCACGGCCTACGAGCAGTACTTC.